The 32 T cell receptor beta chains below all came from one sample that was sequenced in a study of graft-versus-host responses after intestinal transplantation. This table comes from immunoSEQ multiplex PCR, and its TCRdb copy is limited to in-frame clones, with some not included. The data hold roughly 90,000 clones, with 85% to 95% observed a single time. No antigen has been identified for these receptors. The sequences come from unstimulated CD8+ T cells sorted from spleen or lymph node cells, collected before intestinal transplant. Receptors originate from a human donor who received an intestinal transplant.

The chain has TRBV10-1 and TRBJ1-1; D gene uncertain. Germline values: CDR1 WNHNN, CDR2 SYGVQD (reference sequence). The length of the CDR3 is 12 residues. V lost 2 bases to trimming and J lost 10 bases, with 11 bases between them. CDR3 DNA sequence: TGCGCCAGCAGTGAGGGACTGGTTGGAGCTTTCTTT. It is translated as CASSEGLVGAFF.

CDR3 in amino acids: CASSLTTSTDTQYF. In nucleotides, the CDR3 is TGTGCCAGCAGCTTAACTACCAGCACAGATACGCAGTATTTT. V is TRBV7-3 and J is TRBJ2-3; D remains ambiguous. The germline CDR1 and CDR2 sequences are SGHTA and FQGTGA. The CDR3 has 14 residues. Trimming took off 0 bases at V and 0 bases at J, with 4 bases between the two ends.

In its sample, this clone was seen a few times. This chain links TRBV13 with TRBJ2-1; D might be TRBD2 (5 bases). The germline V gene encodes CDR1 PRHDT and CDR2 FYEKMQ (reference sequence). This CDR3 region has 14 residues. Between the trimmed V and J ends, which lost 1 base and 7 bases, there was a span of 11 bases. The CDR3 protein is CASSLELVRNEQFF. The CDR3 nucleotides read TGTGCCAGCAGCTTAGAACTAGTTAGGAATGAGCAGTTCTTC.

The gene calls are TRBV25-1 and TRBJ2-5; TRBD1 is a possible D gene (5 bases). The CDR3 totals 14 residues. V was cut by 5 bases and J by 5 bases, with 15 bases left in between. From germline, CDR1 is MGHDK and CDR2 SYGVNS. The chain's CDR3 is CASSKGRMGETQYF. The CDR3 bases are TGTGCCAGCAGTAAGGGGCGAATGGGGGAGACCCAGTACTTC.

The rearrangement joins TRBV7-2 to TRBJ2-5; D is ambiguous. The V gene's germline CDR1 is SGHTA and CDR2 FQGNSA. The CDR3 has 12 residues. Trimming took 5 bases from V and 4 from J, leaving 8 bases between them. CDR3 sequence (DNA): TGTGCCAGCAGCCCTATGGGAGAGACCCAGTACTTC. Residues: CASSPMGETQYF.

The rearrangement links TRBV9 to TRBJ2-3; D is uncertain. The CDR3 is 16 residues long. Trimming left V 3 bases short and J 2 bases short, with 16 bases between. The germline CDR1 and CDR2 sequences are SGDLS and YYNGEE. DNA of the CDR3: TGTGCCAGCAGCGCCTTAGGATCTTTAGACACAGATACGCAGTATTTT. As protein: CASSALGSLDTDTQYF.

The chain carries TRBV29-1 and TRBJ2-7; TRBD1 matches at 7 bases. V shed 7 bases and J 0 bases; nucleotides not matched to a gene: 6. The CDR3 length is 13 residues. Per the germline V gene, CDR1 is SQVTM and CDR2 is ANQGSEA. The CDR3 region has the DNA TGCAGCGCGACAGGGCGTAGCTCCTACGAGCAGTACTTC. As protein: CSATGRSSYEQYF.

The chain has TRBV18 and TRBJ2-7; D remains unclear. The CDR3 runs to 14 residues. The V gene lost 3 bases and the J gene lost 0 bases, with 9 bases spanning the gap. Germline V gene sequence: CDR1 KGHSH, CDR2 LQKENI. Here the CDR3 DNA reads TGTGCCAGCTCACCGCCGGGCCGCTCCTACGAGCAGTACTTC. Its protein is CASSPPGRSYEQYF.

The V gene is TRBV5-5, the J gene TRBJ2-1, with TRBD2 matching 8 bases. With 0 bases clipped from V and 1 base from J, the junction kept 12 bases outside the gene matches. Germline loops: CDR1 SGHKS, CDR2 YYEKEE (reference sequence). The CDR3 extends over 19 amino acids. CDR3 protein: CASSLGTSGLFPSYNEQFF. Here the CDR3 DNA reads TGTGCCAGCAGCTTGGGAACTAGCGGCCTCTTCCCGTCCTACAATGAGCAGTTCTTC.

The chain recombines TRBV6-5 with TRBJ2-1, with a tentative D call TRBD1 (7 bases). CDR1 and CDR2 (germline): MNHEY, SVGAGI. This CDR3 is built from 15 residues. Trimming cost V 2 bases and J 4 bases, with 12 bases left between them. The CDR3 spells CASSYGQGGYNEQFF. CDR3 nucleotides: TGTGCCAGCAGTTACGGCCAGGGGGGTTACAATGAGCAGTTCTTC.

V usage is TRBV13 and J usage is TRBJ2-1; TRBD2 agrees at 10 bases. Germline V gene lookup returns CDR1 PRHDT and CDR2 FYEKMQ (reference sequence). Losses at the gene ends were 3 bases for V and 6 bases for J; bases not matched to a gene: 5. The CDR3 has 15 amino acids. CDR3 residues: CASSFSLAGGNEQFF. CDR3 sequence (DNA): TGTGCCAGCAGCTTTTCGTTAGCGGGGGGCAATGAGCAGTTCTTC.

CDR3 in amino acids: CSVVGSRSSYEQYF. As DNA, the CDR3 is TGCAGCGTTGTTGGCTCCAGAAGCTCCTACGAGCAGTACTTC. This chain connects TRBV29-1 to TRBJ2-7; D ambiguous. V was cut by 4 bases and J by 0 bases, with 13 bases left in between. The CDR3 has 14 amino acids. CDR1 SQVTM and CDR2 ANQGSEA come from the germline V gene.

Worth noting for this clone: The junction and the germline gene differ at one end; a read error may be behind it. The same CDR3 also results from other DNA sequences found in this sample. This chain connects TRBV10-2 to TRBJ1-2; no clear D. The CDR3 covers 13 residues. Germline CDR1 is WSHSY and CDR2 is SAAADI. The DNA of the CDR3 is TGCGCTAGCAGTGAGGAGGGAGGGAATGGCTACACCTTC. Translation gives CASSEEGGNGYTF.

The chain employs TRBV21-1 and TRBJ2-7; the table's D call TRBD1 went unverified against the DNA. TRBV21-1 is listed as a pseudogene. The CDR3 totals 12 residues. The CDR3 DNA is TGTGCCAGCAATCCAGGTTACTACGAGCAGTACTTC. Translation: CASNPGYYEQYF.

This clone was seen just once. J is TRBJ1-5 and V is TRBV6-5; 8 bases match TRBD1. In germline, CDR1 is MNHEY, CDR2 SVGAGI. Unmatched junction bases numbered 1, after V lost 1 base and J lost 2 bases. The CDR3 is 15 amino acids. CDR3 sequence (DNA): TGTGCCAGCAGTTACTACAGGGGGGGCAATCAGCCCCAGCATTTT. Translated, it gives CASSYYRGGNQPQHF.

A single count supports this clone. The genes are TRBV27 and TRBJ2-1; D is perhaps TRBD1 (6 bases). The CDR3 runs to 15 residues. V gave up 5 bases and J gave up 6 bases, with 17 bases separating them. Germline lookup yields CDR1 MNHEY and CDR2 SMNVEV (reference sequence). The CDR3 region has the DNA TGTGCCAGCAGTACACCGGGCTGGACAGCCAATGAGCAGTTCTTC. Its protein is CASSTPGWTANEQFF.

The table lists this clone with a count of one. The chain uses TRBV5-4 and TRBJ2-1; D call uncertain. The CDR3 has 14 residues. V lost 0 bases and J 2 bases, leaving 6 bases between the germline ends. Germline V CDR1 and CDR2: SGHNT, YYREEE (reference sequence). For the CDR3, the DNA is TGTGCCAGCAGCTTGGGAACAGCCTACAATGAGCAGTTCTTC. The encoded protein is CASSLGTAYNEQFF.

The chain recombines TRBV7-9 with TRBJ2-1, with D unclear. V lost 0 bases and J 5 bases, leaving 5 bases between the germline ends. Germline V gene data show CDR1 as SEHNR and CDR2 as FQNEAQ (reference sequence). CDR3 length: 13 residues. This chain's CDR3 is CASSLATNNEQFF. In DNA, the CDR3 is TGTGCCAGCAGCTTAGCAACGAACAATGAGCAGTTCTTC.

The chain carries TRBV19 and TRBJ2-2; D is perhaps TRBD2 (5 bases). CDR3 length: 14 residues. V was cut by 2 bases and J by 5 bases, with 9 bases left in between. Germline lookup yields CDR1 LNHDA and CDR2 SQIVND (reference sequence). The CDR3 nucleotides read TGTGCCAGTAGTATAACTAGTGGGACCGGGGAGCTGTTTTTT. It codes for CASSITSGTGELFF.

The chain is built from TRBV5-1 and TRBJ2-1; 7 bases match TRBD2. Germline-derived CDR1 and CDR2 are SGHRS and YFSETQ. This CDR3 contains 16 residues. J was trimmed by 6 bases and V by 2 bases; bases with no gene match: 11. The CDR3 here is CASSLLANPCLNEQFF. Here the CDR3 DNA reads TGCGCCAGCAGCTTACTAGCGAACCCCTGCCTCAATGAGCAGTTCTTC.

This sequence joins TRBV13 and TRBJ2-2; D not resolved. Germline lookup yields CDR1 PRHDT and CDR2 FYEKMQ (reference sequence). Trimming removed 3 bases at V and 5 bases at J, with 7 bases between. This CDR3 contains 13 residues. The CDR3 DNA reads TGTGCCAGCAGCTTTGGGTATACCGGGGAGCTGTTTTTT. Translation gives CASSFGYTGELFF.

V gene TRBV6-1 combines with J gene TRBJ2-3; 8 bases map to TRBD2. The germline gives CDR1 MNHNS, CDR2 SASEGT. Unmatched junction bases numbered 5, after V lost 5 bases and J lost 4 bases. The CDR3 extends over 14 amino acids. Written as DNA, the CDR3 is TGTGCCAGCAGTCAGGGACTAGGAGCAGATACGCAGTATTTT. Translating it yields CASSQGLGADTQYF.

V and J are TRBV9 and TRBJ2-4; TRBD2 matches at 13 bases. V was clipped by 3 bases and J by 6 bases; unmatched bases: 12. Per the germline V gene, CDR1 is SGDLS and CDR2 is YYNGEE. The CDR3 has 18 residues. As DNA, the CDR3 is TGTGCCAGCAGCGGGTCAACTAGCGGGAGGGAAGGTGGAAACATTCAGTACTTC. This sequence encodes CASSGSTSGREGGNIQYF.

This chain links TRBV19 with TRBJ2-1; TRBD1 matches 10 bases. CDR3 length: 15 amino acids. J was trimmed by 5 bases and V by 6 bases; bases with no gene match: 7. Germline loops: CDR1 LNHDA, CDR2 SQIVND (reference sequence). The CDR3 here is CASSSRDRGNNEQFF. CDR3 coding DNA: TGTGCCAGTAGCTCCAGGGACAGGGGAAACAATGAGCAGTTCTTC.

The chain has TRBV9 and TRBJ2-5; weak D call: TRBD1 (6 bases). V was cut by 2 bases and J by 4 bases, with 12 bases left in between. CDR1 SGDLS and CDR2 YYNGEE come from the germline V gene. The CDR3 consists of 14 residues. The CDR3 spells CASSVGQSPETQYF. The CDR3 nucleotides read TGTGCCAGCAGCGTCGGACAGTCGCCAGAGACCCAGTACTTC.

The chain recombines TRBV5-5 with TRBJ1-1; D is uncertain. The germline gives CDR1 SGHKS, CDR2 YYEKEE (reference sequence). V was pared by 5 bases and J by 3 bases, with 11 bases between. This CDR3 is 13 amino acids long. This chain's CDR3 is CASSIGRYTEAFF. Here the CDR3 DNA reads TGTGCCAGCAGTATCGGACGGTACACTGAAGCTTTCTTT.

The DNA of the CDR3 is TGCGCCAGCAGCCAAGCCCTAGCGGGAGTCTACGAGCAGTACTTC. This codes for CASSQALAGVYEQYF. The J gene is TRBJ2-7, the V gene TRBV4-1, with 10 bases aligning to TRBD2. J was trimmed by 3 bases and V by 1 base; bases with no gene match: 3. The length of the CDR3 is 15 residues. Germline-derived CDR1 and CDR2 are MGHRA and YSYEKL.

The rearrangement joins TRBV29-1 to TRBJ1-1, with D perhaps matching TRBD1 (5 bases). Germline values: CDR1 SQVTM, CDR2 ANQGSEA. Between the trimmed V and J ends, which lost 6 bases and 7 bases, there was a span of 9 bases. This CDR3 region has 10 residues. The CDR3 reads CSVRDLEAFF. CDR3 coding DNA: TGCAGCGTCCGGGACCTTGAAGCTTTCTTT.

This clone was seen just once. V is TRBV7-9 and J is TRBJ2-7; the match to TRBD1 covers 7 bases. V was pared by 5 bases and J by 3 bases, with 7 bases of the junction left unmatched. The length of the CDR3 is 14 residues. Germline V gives CDR1 SEHNR, CDR2 FQNEAQ (reference sequence). This CDR3 reads CASSSGQVVYEQYF. CDR3 coding DNA: TGTGCCAGCAGCAGCGGACAGGTCGTCTACGAGCAGTACTTC. The full variable domain, rest sourced from reference TRBV7-9 and TRBJ2-7, is DTGVSQNPRHKITKRGQNVTFRCDPISEHNRLYWYRQTLGQGPEFLTYFQNEAQLEKSRLLSDRFSAERPKGSFSTLEIQRTEQGDSAMYLCASSSGQVVYEQYFGPGTRLTVT.

V usage is TRBV4-1 and J usage is TRBJ2-3; TRBD1 matches 8 bases. From germline, CDR1 is MGHRA and CDR2 YSYEKL. The ends lost 0 bases at V and 2 bases at J; junction bases unmatched: 10. CDR3 size: 18 residues. The CDR3 region has the DNA TGCGCCAGCAGCCAAGATCCTGGGACAGGAACCGCCACAGATACGCAGTATTTT. It specifies CASSQDPGTGTATDTQYF.

The gene calls are TRBV5-6 and TRBJ2-7, with D perhaps being TRBD1 or TRBD2 (6 bases each). The germline V and J ends were trimmed by 0 bases and 5 bases, with 9 bases remaining between them. The CDR3 has 13 residues. Germline CDR1 SGHDT, CDR2 YYEEEE. CDR3 residues: CASSLGRGDEQYF. The CDR3 DNA follows: TGTGCCAGCAGCTTGGGGAGGGGGGACGAGCAGTACTTC.

This chain links TRBV28 with TRBJ2-7, with 7 bases that match TRBD1. The V segment lost 3 bases and the J segment 5 bases; nucleotides outside the gene matches: 7. Germline V gene lookup returns CDR1 MDHEN and CDR2 SYDVKM. This CDR3 region has 14 residues. DNA of the CDR3: TGTGCCAGCAGTTTTCGGCAGGGGGACAACGAGCAGTACTTC. Translation: CASSFRQGDNEQYF.